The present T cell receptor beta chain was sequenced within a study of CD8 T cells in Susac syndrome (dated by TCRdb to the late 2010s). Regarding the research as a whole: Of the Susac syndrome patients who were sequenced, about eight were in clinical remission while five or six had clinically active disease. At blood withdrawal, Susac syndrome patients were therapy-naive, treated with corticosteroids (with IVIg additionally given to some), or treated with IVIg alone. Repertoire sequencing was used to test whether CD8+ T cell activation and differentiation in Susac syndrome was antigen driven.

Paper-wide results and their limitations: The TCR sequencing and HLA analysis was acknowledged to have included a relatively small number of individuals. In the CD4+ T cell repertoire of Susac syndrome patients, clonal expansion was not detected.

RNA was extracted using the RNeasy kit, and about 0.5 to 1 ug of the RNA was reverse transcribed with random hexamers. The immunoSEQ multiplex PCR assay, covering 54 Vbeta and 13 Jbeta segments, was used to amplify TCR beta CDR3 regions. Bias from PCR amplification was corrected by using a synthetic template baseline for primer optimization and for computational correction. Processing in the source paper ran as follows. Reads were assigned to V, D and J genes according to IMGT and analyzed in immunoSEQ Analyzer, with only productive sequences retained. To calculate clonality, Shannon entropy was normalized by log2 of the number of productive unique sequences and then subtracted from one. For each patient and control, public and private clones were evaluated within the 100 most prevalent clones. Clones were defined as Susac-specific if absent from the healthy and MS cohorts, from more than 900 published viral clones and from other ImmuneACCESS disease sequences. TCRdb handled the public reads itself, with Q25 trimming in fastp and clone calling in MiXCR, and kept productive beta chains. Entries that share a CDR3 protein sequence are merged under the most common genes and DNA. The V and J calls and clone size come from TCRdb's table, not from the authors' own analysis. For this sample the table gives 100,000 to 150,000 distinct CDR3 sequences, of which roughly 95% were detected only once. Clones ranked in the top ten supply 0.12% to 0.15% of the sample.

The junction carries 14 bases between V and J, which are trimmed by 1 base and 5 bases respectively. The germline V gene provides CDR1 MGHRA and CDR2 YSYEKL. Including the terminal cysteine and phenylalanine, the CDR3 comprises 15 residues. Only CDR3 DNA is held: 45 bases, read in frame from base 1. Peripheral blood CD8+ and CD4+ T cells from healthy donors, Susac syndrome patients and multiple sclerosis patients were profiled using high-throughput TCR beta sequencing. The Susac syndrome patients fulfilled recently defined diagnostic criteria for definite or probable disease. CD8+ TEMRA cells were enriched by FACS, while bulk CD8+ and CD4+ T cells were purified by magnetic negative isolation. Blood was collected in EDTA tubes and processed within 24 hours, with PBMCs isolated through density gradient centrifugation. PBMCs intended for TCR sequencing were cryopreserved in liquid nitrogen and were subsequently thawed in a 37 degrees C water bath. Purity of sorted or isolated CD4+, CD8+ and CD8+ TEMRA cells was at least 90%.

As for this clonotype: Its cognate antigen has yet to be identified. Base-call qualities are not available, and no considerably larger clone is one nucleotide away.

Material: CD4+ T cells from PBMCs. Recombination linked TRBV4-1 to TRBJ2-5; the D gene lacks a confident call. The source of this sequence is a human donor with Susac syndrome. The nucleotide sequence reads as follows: TGCGCCAGCAGCCAAGTTACGGGCAGGTGGGAGACCCAGTACTTC. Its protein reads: CASSQVTGRWETQYF.